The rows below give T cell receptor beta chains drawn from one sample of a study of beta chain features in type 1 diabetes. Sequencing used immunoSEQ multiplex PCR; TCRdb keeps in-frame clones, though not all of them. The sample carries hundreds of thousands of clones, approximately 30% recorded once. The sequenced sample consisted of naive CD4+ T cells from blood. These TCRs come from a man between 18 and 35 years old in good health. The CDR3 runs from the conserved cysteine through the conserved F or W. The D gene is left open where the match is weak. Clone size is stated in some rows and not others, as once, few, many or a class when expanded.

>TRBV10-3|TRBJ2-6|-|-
TGTGCCATCAGTGAGGAGAGCTCTGGGGCCAACGTCCTGACTTTC
CAISEESSGANVLTF
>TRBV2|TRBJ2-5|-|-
TGTGCCAGCAGTGAACTCCCGGGAGAGACCCAGTACTTC
CASSELPGETQYF
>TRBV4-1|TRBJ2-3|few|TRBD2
TGCGCCAGCAGCCAAGCCCAAGCACTAGCGGGAGCAGATACGCAGTATTTT
CASSQAQALAGADTQYF
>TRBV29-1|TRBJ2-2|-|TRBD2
TGCAGCGTTGAGGCGACTAGCAACGGGGAGCTGTTTTTT
CSVEATSNGELFF
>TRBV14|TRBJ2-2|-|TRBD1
TGTGCCAGCAGCCAAGATAGGCCGGGACAGGGGAACACCGGGGAGCTGTTTTTT
CASSQDRPGQGNTGELFF
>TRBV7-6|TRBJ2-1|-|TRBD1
TGTGCCAGCAGCCAGGGACAGCTTATCAGCTCCTACAATGAGCAGTTCTTC
CASSQGQLISSYNEQFF
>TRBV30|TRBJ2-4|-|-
TGTGCCTGGAGTGTCTTAGCCAAAAACATTCAGTACTTC
CAWSVLAKNIQYF
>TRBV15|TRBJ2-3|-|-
TGTGCCACCAGCACCCCAAGGCTGACAGATACGCAGTATTTT
CATSTPRLTDTQYF
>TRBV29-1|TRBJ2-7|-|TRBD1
TGCAGCGCTCGACTCGGGACAGGGGCCTACGAGCAGTACTTC
CSARLGTGAYEQYF
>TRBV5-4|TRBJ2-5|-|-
TGTGCCAGCAGCTTGGTCCTCCAAGAGACCCAGTACTTC
CASSLVLQETQYF
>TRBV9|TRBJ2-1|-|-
TGTGCCAGCAGCGGGGACCCGACGAATGAGCAGTTCTTC
CASSGDPTNEQFF
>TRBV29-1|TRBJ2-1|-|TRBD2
TGCAGCGTTGACGGGACCAAGCGGGACCAACCTGGGCAGTTCTTC
CSVDGTKRDQPGQFF
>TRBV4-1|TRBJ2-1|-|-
TGCGCCAGCAGCCTTTTGGGGCTCAATGAGCAGTTCTTC
CASSLLGLNEQFF
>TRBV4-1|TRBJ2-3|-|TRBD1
TGCGCCAGCAGCCAATTAGAGACAGGGAAAAGCACAGATACGCAGTATTTT
CASSQLETGKSTDTQYF
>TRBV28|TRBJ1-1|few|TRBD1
TGTGCCAGCAGTTTACTTGAAGACAGGGGAACAGACACTGAAGCTTTCTTT
CASSLLEDRGTDTEAFF
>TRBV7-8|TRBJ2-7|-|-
TGTGCCAGCAGCTCGAGACTGCAGAGCTCCTACGAGCAGTACTTC
CASSSRLQSSYEQYF
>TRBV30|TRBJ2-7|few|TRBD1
TGTGCCTGGAGTGTAGGGGGGACAGGACCCTACGAGCAGTACTTC
CAWSVGGTGPYEQYF
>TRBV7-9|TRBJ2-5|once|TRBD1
TGTGCCAGCAGCTTAGGAGGCGGACAGGGAGGCCAAGAGACCCAGTACTTC
CASSLGGGQGGQETQYF
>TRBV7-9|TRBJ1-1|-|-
TGTGCCAGCAGCCCCAGCAGGCACACTGAAGCTTTCTTT
CASSPSRHTEAFF
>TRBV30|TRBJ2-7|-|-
TGTGCCTGGAGCCTCCCGGGGACTCCTCAGATCTACGAGCAGTACTTC
CAWSLPGTPQIYEQYF
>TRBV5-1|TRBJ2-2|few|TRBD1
TGCGCCAGCAGCCCCCGACAGGGGAACACCGGGGAGCTGTTTTTT
CASSPRQGNTGELFF
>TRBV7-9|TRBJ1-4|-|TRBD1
TGTGCCAGCAGCCCTTGGACAGGGAACGTTGAAAAACTGTTTTTT
CASSPWTGNVEKLFF
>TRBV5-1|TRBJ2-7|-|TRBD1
TGCGCCAGCAGCCGAATAGGGACAGAACCATGGCACGAGCAGTACTTC
CASSRIGTEPWHEQYF
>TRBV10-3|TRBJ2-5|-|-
TGTGCCATCAGCTCCCCCCAAGAGACCCAGTACTTC
CAISSPQETQYF
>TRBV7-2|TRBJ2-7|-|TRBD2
TGTGCCAGCAGCTTAAACCCTCCGGGACTACAAACCTACGAGCAGTACTTC
CASSLNPPGLQTYEQYF
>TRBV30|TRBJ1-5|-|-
TGTGCCTGGAGTGGCGGGCCCAATCAGCCCCAGCATTTT
CAWSGGPNQPQHF
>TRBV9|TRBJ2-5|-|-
TGTGCCAGCAGCGTAGGGACGCAGAAAGAGACCCAGTACTTC
CASSVGTQKETQYF